This entry lists 8 T cell receptor beta chains sequenced from one sample in a study of blood T cell repertoires in COVID-19. TCRdb's copy holds only in-frame clones and misses some; the assay was immunoSEQ multiplex PCR. Among around 440,000 clones, about 91% were seen once, and the ten largest hold roughly 13%. The sequencing sample was made of peripheral blood. The receptors derive from a woman aged 50 to 65 with COVID-19, enrolled during active disease.

CDR3 DNA sequence: TGTGCCAGCAGTGACTCGGAGGGGAGCTCCTACAATGAGCAGTTCTTC. Translation gives CASSDSEGSSYNEQFF. The chain employs TRBV6-4 and TRBJ2-1; a weak D match, TRBD2 (6 bases). Germline assignment: CDR1 MRHNA and CDR2 SNTAGT. CDR3 length: 16 amino acids. The ends were cut back, 0 bases at V and 0 bases at J, with 9 bases in the middle.

The chain links TRBV6-5 to TRBJ1-5; 9 bases are shared with TRBD1. Looked up from germline, CDR1 is MNHEY and CDR2 is SVGAGI. CDR3 length equals 15 residues. V gave up 6 bases and J gave up 6 bases; unmatched junction bases: 9. The CDR3 DNA sequence: TGTGCCAGCAGCAACGAGGGACAGGGCGGTCAGCCCCAGCATTTT. Translated: CASSNEGQGGQPQHF.

The chain joins TRBV6-5 to TRBJ1-1; D is ambiguous. The germline V gene has CDR1 MNHEY and CDR2 SVGAGI. The V gene lost 4 bases and the J gene lost 1 base, with 13 bases spanning the gap. The CDR3 is 15 residues long. The CDR3 sequence: CASSSRTRGNTEAFF. CDR3 coding DNA: TGTGCCAGCAGTTCTAGGACTCGAGGGAACACTGAAGCTTTCTTT.

The chain is built from TRBV19 and TRBJ1-1; perhaps TRBD1 as D (6 bases). Germline CDR1 LNHDA, CDR2 SQIVND (reference sequence). V was trimmed by 5 bases and J by 1 base, leaving 11 bases between them. The CDR3 runs to 14 residues. The CDR3 spells CASSVGQPNTEAFF. CDR3 bases: TGTGCCAGTAGTGTCGGACAGCCGAACACTGAAGCTTTCTTT. The whole variable domain, remainder taken from reference TRBV19 and TRBJ1-1, is DGGITQSPKYLFRKEGQNVTLSCEQNLNHDAMYWYRQDPGQGLRLIYYSQIVNDFQKGDIAEGYSVSREKKESFPLTVTSAQKNPTAFYLCASSVGQPNTEAFFGQGTRLTVV.

The chain recombines TRBV4-1 with TRBJ1-5; maybe TRBD1 (5 bases). Germline CDR1 MGHRA, CDR2 YSYEKL. The germline V and J ends were trimmed by 4 bases and 2 bases, with 21 bases remaining between them. The CDR3 runs to 18 residues. As DNA, the CDR3 is TGCGCCAGCAGCCGAACCGCTGTGGGGGGGACTGGCAATCAGCCCCAGCATTTT. As protein: CASSRTAVGGTGNQPQHF.

This clone came up once. This chain links TRBV3-1 (or the pseudogene TRBV3-2) with TRBJ2-1, with a weak D call TRBD2 (5 bases). Germline V CDR1 and CDR2: LGHDT, YNNKEL (reference sequence). Trimming took off 4 bases at V and 4 bases at J, with 17 bases between the two ends. The CDR3 is made up of 16 amino acids. The CDR3 region is CASSPLGTRGYNEQFF. The CDR3 bases are TGTGCCAGCAGCCCTTTAGGTACCCGAGGGTACAATGAGCAGTTCTTC.

The chain employs TRBV11-2 and TRBJ2-5; D is perhaps TRBD1 (5 bases). V lost 1 base and J lost 4, with 10 bases in between. Germline V lookup: CDR1 SGHAT, CDR2 FQNNGV. This CDR3 contains 14 residues. CDR3 bases: TGTGCCAGCAGCTTAGGCAGCCAGGGAGAGACCCAGTACTTC. Protein: CASSLGSQGETQYF.

The chain recombines TRBV7-3 with TRBJ2-7; a weak D match, TRBD2 (7 bases). Trimming removed 5 bases at V and 2 bases at J, with 13 bases between. Germline-derived CDR1 and CDR2 are SGHTA and FQGTGA. This CDR3 contains 14 residues. The CDR3: CASSLKGGPYEQYF. The CDR3, as DNA: TGTGCCAGCAGCCTCAAGGGGGGGCCCTACGAGCAGTACTTC.